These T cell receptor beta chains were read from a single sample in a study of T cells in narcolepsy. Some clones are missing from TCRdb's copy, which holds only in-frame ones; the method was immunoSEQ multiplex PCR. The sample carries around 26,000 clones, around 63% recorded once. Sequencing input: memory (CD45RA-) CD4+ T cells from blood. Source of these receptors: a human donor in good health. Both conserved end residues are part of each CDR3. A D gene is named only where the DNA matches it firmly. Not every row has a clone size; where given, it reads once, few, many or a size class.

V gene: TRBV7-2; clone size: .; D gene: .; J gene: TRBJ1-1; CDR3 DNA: TGTGCCAGCAGCTTTATAACAGGTACTGAAGCTTTCTTT; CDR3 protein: CASSFITGTEAFF
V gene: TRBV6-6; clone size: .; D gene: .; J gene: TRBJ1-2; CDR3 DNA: TGTGCCAGCAGTTACTCGAAGGCAGGGGATGGCTACACCTTC; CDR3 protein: CASSYSKAGDGYTF
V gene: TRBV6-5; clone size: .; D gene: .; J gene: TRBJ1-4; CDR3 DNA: TGTGCCAGCAGTTACTCCCCGCCGATGGGGAATGAAAAACTGTTTTTT; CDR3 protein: CASSYSPPMGNEKLFF
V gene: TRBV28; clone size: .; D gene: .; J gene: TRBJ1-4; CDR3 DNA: TGTGCCAGCAGTTTATTCCCCTCCCTTAACACGGATCATAATGAAAAACTGTTTTTT; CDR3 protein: CASSLFPSLNTDHNEKLFF
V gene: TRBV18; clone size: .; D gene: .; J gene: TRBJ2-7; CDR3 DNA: TGTGCCAGCTCACCGGTAGGGGAGTACGAGCAGTACTTC; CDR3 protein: CASSPVGEYEQYF
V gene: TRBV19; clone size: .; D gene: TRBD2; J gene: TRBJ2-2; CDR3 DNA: TGTGCCAGTGCTCCCCTAGCGGGGGGCGGGGAGCTGTTTTTT; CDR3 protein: CASAPLAGGGELFF
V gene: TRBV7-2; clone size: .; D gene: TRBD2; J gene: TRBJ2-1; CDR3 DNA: TGTGCCAGCAGCCTACAAAGCGGGAGTGGCAGTAATGAGCAGTTCTTC; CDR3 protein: CASSLQSGSGSNEQFF
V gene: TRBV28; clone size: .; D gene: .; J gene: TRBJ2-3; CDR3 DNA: TGTGCCAGCAGTCGGGCGGGGTCGACAGATACGCAGTATTTT; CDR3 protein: CASSRAGSTDTQYF
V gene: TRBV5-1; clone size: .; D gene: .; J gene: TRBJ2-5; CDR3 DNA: TGCGCCAGCAGCTTGGCCAACAGGGAGGGGAAGACCCAGTACTTC; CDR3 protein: CASSLANREGKTQYF
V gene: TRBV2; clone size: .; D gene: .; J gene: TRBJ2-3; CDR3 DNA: TGTGCCAGCAGGCTAGTTTTCGATACGCAGTATTTT; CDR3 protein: CASRLVFDTQYF
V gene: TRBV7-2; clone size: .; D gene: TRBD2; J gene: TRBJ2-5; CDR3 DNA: TGTGCCAGCAGCTCAGGGAGCGGGGGACCAGAGACCCAGTACTTC; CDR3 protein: CASSSGSGGPETQYF
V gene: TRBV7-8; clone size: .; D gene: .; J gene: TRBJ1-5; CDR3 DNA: TGTGCCAGCAGCTTAGGAAGGGCCGTACGGGGGCAGCCCCAGCATTTT; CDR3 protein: CASSLGRAVRGQPQHF
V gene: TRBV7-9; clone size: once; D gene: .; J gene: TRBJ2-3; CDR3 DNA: TGTGCCAGCAGCCGGGACTCGGCAGATACGCAGTATTTT; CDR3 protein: CASSRDSADTQYF
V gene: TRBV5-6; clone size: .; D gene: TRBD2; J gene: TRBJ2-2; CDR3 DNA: TGTGCCAGCAGCTTGAGCGGGATTTACACCGGGGAGCTGTTTTTT; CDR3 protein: CASSLSGIYTGELFF
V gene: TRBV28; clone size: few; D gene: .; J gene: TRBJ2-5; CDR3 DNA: TGTGCCAGCAGACGACAGTACCAAGAGACCCAGTACTTC; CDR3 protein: CASRRQYQETQYF
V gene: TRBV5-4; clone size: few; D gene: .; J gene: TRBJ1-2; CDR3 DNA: TGTGCCAGCAGCTTGGTACGGGGAACAGGCAGCGGCTACACCTTC; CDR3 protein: CASSLVRGTGSGYTF
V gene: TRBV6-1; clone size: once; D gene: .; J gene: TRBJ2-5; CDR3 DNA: TGTGCCAGCAGTGAAGCGGGCCTAAACCAAGAGACCCAGTACTTC; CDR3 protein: CASSEAGLNQETQYF
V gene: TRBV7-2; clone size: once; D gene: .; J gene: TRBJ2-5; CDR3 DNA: TGTGCCAGCAGCTCCCGGGGGGCCCAGACCCAGTACTTC; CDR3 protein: CASSSRGAQTQYF
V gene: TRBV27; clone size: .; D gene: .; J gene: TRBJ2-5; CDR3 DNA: TGTGCCAGCAGTTCAAGCGGACTCCAAGAGACCCAGTACTTC; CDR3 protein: CASSSSGLQETQYF
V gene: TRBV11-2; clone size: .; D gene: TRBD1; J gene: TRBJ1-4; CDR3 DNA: TGTGCCAGCAGCTTAGACGACAGGGTAGCAACTAATGAAAAACTGTTTTTT; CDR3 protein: CASSLDDRVATNEKLFF
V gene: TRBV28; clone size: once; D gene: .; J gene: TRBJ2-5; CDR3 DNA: TGTGCCAGCAGTTCATATCGGAGGGGCCGGGATAAAGAGACCCAGTACTTC; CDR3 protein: CASSSYRRGRDKETQYF
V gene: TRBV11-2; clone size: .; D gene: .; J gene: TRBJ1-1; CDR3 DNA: TGTGCCAGCAGCTTAGATCCCCCCGGGACTGAAGCTTTCTTT; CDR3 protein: CASSLDPPGTEAFF
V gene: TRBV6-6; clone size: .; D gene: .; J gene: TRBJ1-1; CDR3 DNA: TGTGCCAGCCGCCGGTCGGACACTGAAGCTTTCTTT; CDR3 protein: CASRRSDTEAFF
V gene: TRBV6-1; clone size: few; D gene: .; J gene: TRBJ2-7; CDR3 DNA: TGTGCCAGCAGTTATCTGGGGTTAGGCGAGCAGTACTTC; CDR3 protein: CASSYLGLGEQYF
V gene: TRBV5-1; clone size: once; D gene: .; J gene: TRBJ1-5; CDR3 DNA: TGCGCCAGCAGCTTGGGGGGCGCGGGTGGTCAGCCCCAGCATTTT; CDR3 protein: CASSLGGAGGQPQHF
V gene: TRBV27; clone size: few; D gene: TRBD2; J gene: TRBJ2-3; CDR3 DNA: TGTGCCAGCAGTTTACGGGGGGATATTCCAGATACGCAGTATTTT; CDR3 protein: CASSLRGDIPDTQYF
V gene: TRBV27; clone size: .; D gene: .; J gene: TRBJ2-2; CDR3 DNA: TGTGCCAGCAGTTTAAGGGTACCGGCGGGGACCGGGGAGCTGTTTTTT; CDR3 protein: CASSLRVPAGTGELFF
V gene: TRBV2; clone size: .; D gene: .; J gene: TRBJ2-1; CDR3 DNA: TGTGCCAGCAGTCCAACCCTAGGTGAGCAGTTCTTC; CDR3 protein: CASSPTLGEQFF
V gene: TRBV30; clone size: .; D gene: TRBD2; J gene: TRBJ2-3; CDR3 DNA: TGTGCCTGGAGGGTCCAAGCGGGGGGGCGTGGAGATACGCAGTATTTT; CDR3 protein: CAWRVQAGGRGDTQYF
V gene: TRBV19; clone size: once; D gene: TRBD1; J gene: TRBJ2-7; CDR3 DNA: TGTGCCAGTAGTAATCCGGGACAGGGAGCCTACGAGCAGTACTTC; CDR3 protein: CASSNPGQGAYEQYF
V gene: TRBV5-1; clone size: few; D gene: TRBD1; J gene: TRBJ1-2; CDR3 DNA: TGCGCCAGCAGCTTGGAGCAGGGGGCGATTAACTATGGCTACACCTTC; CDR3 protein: CASSLEQGAINYGYTF
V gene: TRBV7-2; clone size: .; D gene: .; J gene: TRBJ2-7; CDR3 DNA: TGTGCCAGCAGCTTAGGCCGTCCGGGATCGACAAACTACGAGCAGTACTTC; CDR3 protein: CASSLGRPGSTNYEQYF
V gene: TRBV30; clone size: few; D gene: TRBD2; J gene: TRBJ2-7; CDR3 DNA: TGTGCCTGGAGCCTCCCAACTAGCGGGAGCCGACGAAGCTCCTACGAGCAGTACTTC; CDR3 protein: CAWSLPTSGSRRSSYEQYF
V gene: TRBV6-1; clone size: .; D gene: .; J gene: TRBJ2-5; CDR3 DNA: TGTGCCAGCAGTAAAGAGACCCAGTACTTC; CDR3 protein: CASSKETQYF
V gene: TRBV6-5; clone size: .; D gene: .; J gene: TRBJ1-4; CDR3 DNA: TGTGCCAGCAGTTACTCGGACCTCAAAAGTGAAAAACTGTTTTTT; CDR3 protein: CASSYSDLKSEKLFF
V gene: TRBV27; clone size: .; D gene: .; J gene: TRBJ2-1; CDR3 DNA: TGTGCCAGCAGTTTACTCCTCCCCGGGCGGGGGCTAGGGAATGAGCAGTTCTTC; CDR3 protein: CASSLLLPGRGLGNEQFF
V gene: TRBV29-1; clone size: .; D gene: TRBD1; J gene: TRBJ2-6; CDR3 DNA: TGCAGCGTTGGAGGGGGCAGTGGGGCCAACGTCCTGACTTTC; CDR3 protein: CSVGGGSGANVLTF
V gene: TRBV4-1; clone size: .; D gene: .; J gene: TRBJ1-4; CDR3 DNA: TGCGCCAGCACCAACGGGCTACGGGAAAAACTGTTTTTT; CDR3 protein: CASTNGLREKLFF
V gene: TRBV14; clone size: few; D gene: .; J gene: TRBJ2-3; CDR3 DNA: TGTGCCAGCAGCCAAGTACCCGTACATACGCAGTATTTT; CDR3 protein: CASSQVPVHTQYF
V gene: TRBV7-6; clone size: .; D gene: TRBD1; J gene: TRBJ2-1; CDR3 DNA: TGTGCCAGCAGCTTAGGGACAGGGGGGCAGGAGCAGTTCTTC; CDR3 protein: CASSLGTGGQEQFF
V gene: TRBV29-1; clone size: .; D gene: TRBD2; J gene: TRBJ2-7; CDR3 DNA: TGCAGCGCTGCGGGAGTGGGTCCGGGCGAGCAGTACTTC; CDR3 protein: CSAAGVGPGEQYF
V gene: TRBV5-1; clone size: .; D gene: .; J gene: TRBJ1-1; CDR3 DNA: TGCGCCAGCAGCCGAGAGGGGAACACTGAAGCTTTCTTT; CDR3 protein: CASSREGNTEAFF
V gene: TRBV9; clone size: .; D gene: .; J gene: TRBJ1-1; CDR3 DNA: TGTGCCAGCACCATAGGGGTCTTGGGCACTGAAGCTTTCTTT; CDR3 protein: CASTIGVLGTEAFF
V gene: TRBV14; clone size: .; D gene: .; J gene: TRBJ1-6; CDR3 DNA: TGTGCCAGCAGCCAAGAGGGCAATAATTCACCCCTCCACTTT; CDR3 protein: CASSQEGNNSPLHF
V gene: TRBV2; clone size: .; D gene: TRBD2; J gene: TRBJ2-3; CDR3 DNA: TGTGCCAGCAGTGAAGAGGGGACTAGCGGGAGTATGCAGTATTTT; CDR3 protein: CASSEEGTSGSMQYF
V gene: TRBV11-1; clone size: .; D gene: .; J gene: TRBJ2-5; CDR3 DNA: TGTGCCAGCAGCTTTCAAGGACTCAAAGAGACCCAGTACTTC; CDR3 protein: CASSFQGLKETQYF
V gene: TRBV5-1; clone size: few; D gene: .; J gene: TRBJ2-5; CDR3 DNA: TGCGCCAGCAGCTTGGCGGGATACGAGACCCAGTACTTC; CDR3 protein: CASSLAGYETQYF
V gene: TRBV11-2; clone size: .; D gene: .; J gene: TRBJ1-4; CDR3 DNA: TGTGCCAGCAGCTTAGATCGGGGTGAAAAACTGTTTTTT; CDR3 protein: CASSLDRGEKLFF
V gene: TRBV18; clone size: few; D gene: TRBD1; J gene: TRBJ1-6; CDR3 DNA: TGTGCCAGCTCACTGACAGGGGAGGATTCACCCCTCCACTTT; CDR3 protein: CASSLTGEDSPLHF
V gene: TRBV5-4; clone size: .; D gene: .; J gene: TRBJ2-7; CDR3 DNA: TGTGCCAGCAGCTCGGACCCACCACGGGAGCAGTACTTC; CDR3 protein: CASSSDPPREQYF
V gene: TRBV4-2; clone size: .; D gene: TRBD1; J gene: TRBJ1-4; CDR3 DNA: TGTGCCAGCAGCCAAGATGACGCCAGGGGGGAGGAAAAACTGTTTTTT; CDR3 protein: CASSQDDARGEEKLFF
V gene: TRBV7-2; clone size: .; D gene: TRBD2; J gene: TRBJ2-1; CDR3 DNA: TGTGCCAGCAGCTTTGCGGGGGGGCCGAGGTACAATGAGCAGTTCTTC; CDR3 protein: CASSFAGGPRYNEQFF
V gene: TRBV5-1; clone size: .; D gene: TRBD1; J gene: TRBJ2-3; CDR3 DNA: TGCGCCAGCAGCTCTGGACAGGGGCAAGATACGCAGTATTTT; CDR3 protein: CASSSGQGQDTQYF
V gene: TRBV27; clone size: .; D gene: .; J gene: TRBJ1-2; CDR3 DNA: TGTGCCAGCAGTTTATCCGGGAGGAGCTACACCTTC; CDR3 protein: CASSLSGRSYTF
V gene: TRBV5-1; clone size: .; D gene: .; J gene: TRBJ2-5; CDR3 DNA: TGCGCCAGCAGCTTGATGGACCGAGACCAAGAGACCCAGTACTTC; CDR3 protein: CASSLMDRDQETQYF